This T cell receptor beta chain was observed in a study of monozygotic twins with inflammatory bowel disease. Findings of the study overall: Some repertoire variability may stem from patients' differing immunosuppressive treatments.

With regard to this clonotype: Its antigen remains unidentified.

This CDR3 region has 15 residues. CDR1 and CDR2 from the germline V gene are LGHDT and YNNKEL (reference sequence). Total RNA from whole blood was isolated with no T cell sorting. A 6-nucleotide sample barcode was carried by the UMIs, which template switching added. Nested amplification of TCRalpha and TCRbeta cDNA involved two PCRs of approximately 17 and 9 cycles. TCRdb reprocessed the 5' RACE reads; each CDR3 protein has one entry and no DNA is given. The sample includes 210,000 or so distinct CDR3 sequences. The rearrangement joins TRBV3-1 to TRBJ1-1; the D gene TCRdb calls, TRBD1, cannot be checked with no DNA. The receptor was derived from a human donor with ulcerative colitis or Crohn's disease, or a healthy co-twin of an affected twin (not recorded which). Specimen: blood. CDR3 amino acids: CASSQKGTGHTEAFF.